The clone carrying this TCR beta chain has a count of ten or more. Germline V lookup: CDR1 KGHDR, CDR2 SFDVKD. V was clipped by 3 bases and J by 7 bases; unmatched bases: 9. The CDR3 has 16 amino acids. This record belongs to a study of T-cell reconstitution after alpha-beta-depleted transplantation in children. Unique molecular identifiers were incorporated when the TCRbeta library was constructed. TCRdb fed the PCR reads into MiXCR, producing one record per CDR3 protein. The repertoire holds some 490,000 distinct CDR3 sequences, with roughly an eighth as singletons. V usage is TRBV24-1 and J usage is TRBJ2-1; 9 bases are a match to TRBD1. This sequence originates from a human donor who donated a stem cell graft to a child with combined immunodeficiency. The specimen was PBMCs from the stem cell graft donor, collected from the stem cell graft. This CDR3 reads CATSDLTGTGYNEQFF. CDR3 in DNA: TGTGCCACCAGTGATCTGACCGGGACAGGGTATAATGAGCAGTTCTTC.